The 28 T cell receptor gamma chains in this list originate from one sample, sequenced in a study of Vδ1+ human thymocytes. RNA was extracted from the cells and then reverse transcribed. Pooled V-gene forward primers with one constant-region reverse primer generated the CDR3 amplicons by multiplex PCR. TCRdb ran CATT on the multiplex PCR reads. The sample yields more than 25,000 gamma-chain clones, over 15% seen once. For these receptors, no antigen is known. Study-wide points: Thymic TRG and TRD repertoires appeared highly polyclonal, with Gaussian CDR3 length distributions.

The sequencing input was Vdelta1+ gamma-delta thymocytes from the thymus. The subset denotes: FACS-sorted CD3+ TCRalphabeta- TCRVdelta1+ TCRVdelta2- thymocytes. The receptor set was obtained from a boy in the first two years of life who had congenital heart surgery.

The rearrangement uses TRGV8 and TRGJP2. V was pared by 0 bases and J by 7 bases, with 8 bases of the junction left unmatched. Germline assignment: CDR1 VENAVY and CDR2 YDSYNSRV. The CDR3 is made up of 15 amino acids. In nucleotides, the CDR3 is TGTGCCACCTGGGATAGGCCCTACTCTGATTGGATCAAGACGTTT. This codes for CATWDRPYSDWIKTF.

This clone was observed a handful of times. The sample carries other DNA sequences with the same CDR3. This rearrangement joins TRGV9 to TRGJ1 or TRGJ2. Germline V gene lookup returns CDR1 GITISATS and CDR2 ISYDGTV (reference sequence). CDR3 size: 13 residues. J was trimmed by 2 bases and V by 3 bases; bases with no gene match: 4. CDR3 in DNA: TGTGCCTTGTGGGAGTTACATTATTATAAGAAACTCTTT. Amino acids: CALWELHYYKKLF.

This clone was seen a handful of times. A read error may be the cause here, since a much bigger clone is one base away. The rearrangement uses TRGV9 and TRGJ1 or TRGJ2. Trimming at V came to 4 bases and at J to 3 bases, leaving 3 bases not matched to a gene. The CDR3 contains 12 residues. Germline lookup yields CDR1 GITISATS and CDR2 ISYDGTV (reference sequence). CDR3 sequence: CALWDFYYKKLF. The CDR3, as DNA: TGTGCCTTGTGGGACTTTTATTATAAGAAACTCTTT.

The chain employs TRGV5 and TRGJ1 or TRGJ2. Germline CDR1 is VINAFY and CDR2 is YDVSNSKD. CDR3 length equals 14 residues. V lost 3 bases, J lost 7 bases, and 12 bases stayed unmatched. CDR3 nucleotide sequence: TGTGCCACCTGGGACGCCCTGGGAAGGTATAAGAAACTCTTT. Translating gives CATWDALGRYKKLF.

The V and J genes are TRGV4 and TRGJ1 or TRGJ2. CDR3 length equals 13 residues. Trimming removed 5 bases from V and 5 bases from J; junction bases left unmatched: 9. CDR1 and CDR2 (germline): EGSTGY, YDSYTSSV. For the CDR3, the DNA is TGTGCCACCTGGGCCCCAGTACATTATAAGAAACTCTTT. This sequence encodes CATWAPVHYKKLF.

The chain is built from TRGV4 and TRGJ1 or TRGJ2. The CDR3 has 12 amino acids. The V gene end was trimmed by 5 bases and the J gene end by 4 bases; junction bases not matched to a gene: 5. Germline CDR1 and CDR2: EGSTGY and YDSYTSSV. For the CDR3, the DNA is TGTGCCACCTGGGTCACATATTATAAGAAACTCTTT. Translating it yields CATWVTYYKKLF.

The chain has TRGV5 and TRGJ1 or TRGJ2. The V and J ends lost 0 bases and 5 bases, in that order; junction bases with no gene match: 7. CDR1 and CDR2 from the germline V gene are VINAFY and YDVSNSKD. The CDR3 runs 14 residues. The CDR3 DNA follows: TGTGCCACCTGGGACAGGCCATTTAATTATAAGAAACTCTTT. Protein: CATWDRPFNYKKLF.

The chain couples TRGV3 to TRGJ1 or TRGJ2. This CDR3 spans 14 amino acids. J lost 5 bases, V lost 0 bases, and 7 bases had no gene match. The germline CDR1 and CDR2 sequences are VTNTFY and YDVSTARD (reference sequence). The CDR3 here is CATWDRHSNYKKLF. The CDR3 nucleotides read TGTGCCACCTGGGACAGGCATTCCAATTATAAGAAACTCTTT.

The chain recombines TRGV9 with TRGJP1. The trim removed 0 bases at V and 8 bases at J, leaving 9 bases unmatched. The CDR3 is 15 amino acids. Germline V gene sequence: CDR1 GITISATS, CDR2 ISYDGTV (reference sequence). This chain's CDR3 is CALWEVRVAGWFKIF. The CDR3 DNA reads as TGTGCCTTGTGGGAGGTGCGAGTCGCCGGTTGGTTCAAGATATTT.

Points on this clone: The same CDR3 arises from other DNA sequences in this sample as well. The chain uses TRGV9 and TRGJP2. Germline assignment: CDR1 GITISATS and CDR2 ISYDGTV (reference sequence). The trim removed 0 bases at V and 8 bases at J, leaving 3 bases unmatched. The CDR3 spans 13 residues. This CDR3 reads CALWEVRDWIKTF. Written as DNA, the CDR3 is TGTGCCTTGTGGGAGGTGCGAGATTGGATCAAGACGTTT.

In its sample, this clone was seen a few times. This chain uses TRGV2 with TRGJ1 or TRGJ2. The trim removed 5 bases at V and 0 bases at J, leaving 4 bases unmatched. This CDR3 spans 13 amino acids. Germline-derived CDR1 and CDR2 are EGSNGY and YDSYNSKV. The CDR3 DNA sequence: TGTGCCACCTGGGTTCAGAATTATTATAAGAAACTCTTT. This gives the protein CATWVQNYYKKLF.

Only a few counts were recorded for this clone. V and J are TRGV4 and TRGJ1 or TRGJ2. CDR1 is EGSTGY, CDR2 YDSYTSSV, per germline. V lost 5 bases to trimming and J lost 9 bases; unmatched junction nucleotides: 1. The CDR3 covers 9 residues. CDR3 protein: CATWVKKLF. Written as DNA, the CDR3 is TGTGCCACCTGGGTTAAGAAACTCTTT.

The table lists this clone with a few counts. The chain couples TRGV9 to TRGJ1 or TRGJ2. This CDR3 is 15 amino acids long. V shed 2 bases, J shed 0 bases, and the junction held 7 bases outside the gene matches. From germline, CDR1 is GITISATS and CDR2 ISYDGTV (reference sequence). CDR3 in amino acids: CALWEEGSNYYKKLF. CDR3 nucleotide sequence: TGTGCCTTGTGGGAGGAAGGATCGAATTATTATAAGAAACTCTTT.

This clone has only a few counts. Within the sample, other DNA sequences also encode this same CDR3. This sequence joins TRGV5 and TRGJ1 or TRGJ2. Germline-derived CDR1 and CDR2 are VINAFY and YDVSNSKD. The CDR3 is 15 residues long. V dropped 3 bases and J dropped 6; count of bases not matched to a gene: 14. The CDR3 loop reads CATWDAPSRSYKKLF. The CDR3 DNA is TGTGCCACCTGGGACGCCCCTTCAAGAAGTTATAAGAAACTCTTT.

On this clone itself: This sample includes further DNA sequences coding for the same CDR3. The chain employs TRGV2 and TRGJ1 or TRGJ2. The germline gives CDR1 EGSNGY, CDR2 YDSYNSKV. The ends lost 2 bases at V and 0 bases at J; junction bases unmatched: 4. The CDR3 is made up of 14 amino acids. The CDR3 coding sequence is TGTGCCACCTGGGACGCACAGAATTATTATAAGAAACTCTTT. This sequence encodes CATWDAQNYYKKLF.

The genes are TRGV3 and TRGJ1 or TRGJ2. J lost 3 bases, V lost 0 bases, and 8 bases had no gene match. This CDR3 is 15 amino acids long. CDR1 and CDR2 (germline): VTNTFY, YDVSTARD (reference sequence). CDR3 bases: TGTGCCACCTGGGACAGGCAATGGGGTTATTATAAGAAACTCTTT. Translating gives CATWDRQWGYYKKLF.

This chain joins TRGV5 and TRGJ1 or TRGJ2. The CDR3 spans 14 residues. The germline gives CDR1 VINAFY, CDR2 YDVSNSKD. V shed 0 bases, J shed 7 bases, and the junction held 9 bases outside the gene matches. DNA of the CDR3: TGTGCCACCTGGGACAGGCCGGGTCGGTATAAGAAACTCTTT. It yields the protein CATWDRPGRYKKLF.

This clone has more than one count but fewer than ten. The identical CDR3 is also encoded by other nucleotide sequences in the sample. This chain connects TRGV4 to TRGJ1 or TRGJ2. Per the germline V gene, CDR1 is EGSTGY and CDR2 is YDSYTSSV. The trim removed 1 base at V and 0 bases at J, leaving 6 bases unmatched. This CDR3 has 15 amino acids. The CDR3 loop reads CATWDGPMNYYKKLF. CDR3 nucleotides: TGTGCCACCTGGGATGGCCCCATGAATTATTATAAGAAACTCTTT.

The chain carries TRGV9 and TRGJ1 or TRGJ2. Germline loops: CDR1 GITISATS, CDR2 ISYDGTV (reference sequence). J lost 5 bases, V lost 2 bases, and 6 bases had no gene match. CDR3 length: 13 amino acids. CDR3 sequence (DNA): TGTGCCTTGTGGGAGGCTCCTCATTATAAGAAACTCTTT. Its translation: CALWEAPHYKKLF.

In this sample, this clone turned up a few times. The J gene is TRGJ1 or TRGJ2, the V gene TRGV9. This CDR3 has 13 amino acids. From germline, CDR1 is GITISATS and CDR2 ISYDGTV (reference sequence). Trimming at V came to 0 bases and at J to 7 bases, leaving 6 bases not matched to a gene. For the CDR3, the DNA is TGTGCCTTGTGGGAGGTGCGGTGGTATAAGAAACTCTTT. Protein product: CALWEVRWYKKLF.

V is TRGV4 and J is TRGJP1. The V and J ends lost 0 bases and 1 base, in that order; junction bases with no gene match: 5. Per the germline V gene, CDR1 is EGSTGY and CDR2 is YDSYTSSV. This CDR3 is built from 16 residues. The CDR3 region has the DNA TGTGCCACCTGGGATGGGGGGAGTACCACTGGTTGGTTCAAGATATTT. This codes for CATWDGGSTTGWFKIF.

By frequency in the sample, this clone is medium-sized. The same CDR3 can be traced to other DNA sequences in this sample. This sequence joins TRGV2 and TRGJ1 or TRGJ2. The CDR3 sequence is 11 residues long. The J segment lost 7 bases and the V segment lost 1 base, leaving 1 base of the junction unmatched. Per germline, CDR1 EGSNGY and CDR2 YDSYNSKV. The CDR3 nucleotides read TGTGCCACCTGGGACGGATATAAGAAACTCTTT. The encoded protein is CATWDGYKKLF.

The chain carries TRGV4 and TRGJP1. Per germline, CDR1 EGSTGY and CDR2 YDSYTSSV. This CDR3 contains 16 residues. V dropped 0 bases and J dropped 6; count of bases not matched to a gene: 10. In DNA, the CDR3 is TGTGCCACCTGGGATGGGCCACTCCGGGCTGGTTGGTTCAAGATATTT. As protein: CATWDGPLRAGWFKIF.

This clone showed up just a few times. The rearrangement uses TRGV9 and TRGJP2. Trimming removed 11 bases from V and 2 bases from J; junction bases left unmatched: 2. The V gene's germline CDR1 is GITISATS and CDR2 ISYDGTV (reference sequence). This CDR3 has 11 amino acids. The chain's CDR3 is CASSSDWIKTF. CDR3 DNA: TGTGCCTCCAGTAGTGATTGGATCAAGACGTTT.

This sequence joins TRGV9 and TRGJ1 or TRGJ2. With 0 bases clipped from V and 3 bases from J, the junction kept 8 bases outside the gene matches. This CDR3 comprises 15 residues. Germline-derived CDR1 and CDR2 are GITISATS and ISYDGTV (reference sequence). CDR3 loop: CALWEVVRFYYKKLF. CDR3 nucleotide sequence: TGTGCCTTGTGGGAGGTGGTTCGGTTTTATTATAAGAAACTCTTT.

The rearrangement links TRGV3 to TRGJ1 or TRGJ2. Per germline, CDR1 VTNTFY and CDR2 YDVSTARD (reference sequence). The V and J ends lost 0 bases and 3 bases, in that order; junction bases with no gene match: 8. This CDR3 region has 15 residues. CDR3 nucleotides: TGTGCCACCTGGGACAGGCCAGTGAGTTATTATAAGAAACTCTTT. This codes for CATWDRPVSYYKKLF.

The table lists this clone with a few counts. The J gene is TRGJ1 or TRGJ2, the V gene TRGV3. Trimming at V came to 3 bases and at J to 7 bases, leaving 3 bases not matched to a gene. This CDR3 has 11 amino acids. Germline CDR1 and CDR2: VTNTFY and YDVSTARD (reference sequence). CDR3 in amino acids: CATWDHYKKLF. The CDR3 DNA is TGTGCCACCTGGGACCACTATAAGAAACTCTTT.

This clone was found a few times. This sequence joins TRGV9 and TRGJ1 or TRGJ2. Germline V gene data show CDR1 as GITISATS and CDR2 as ISYDGTV (reference sequence). Trimming removed 5 bases from V and 10 bases from J; junction bases left unmatched: 8. This CDR3 is 11 amino acids long. The CDR3 DNA is TGTGCCTTGTGGGGCACCCAAAAGAAACTCTTT. Translating it yields CALWGTQKKLF.